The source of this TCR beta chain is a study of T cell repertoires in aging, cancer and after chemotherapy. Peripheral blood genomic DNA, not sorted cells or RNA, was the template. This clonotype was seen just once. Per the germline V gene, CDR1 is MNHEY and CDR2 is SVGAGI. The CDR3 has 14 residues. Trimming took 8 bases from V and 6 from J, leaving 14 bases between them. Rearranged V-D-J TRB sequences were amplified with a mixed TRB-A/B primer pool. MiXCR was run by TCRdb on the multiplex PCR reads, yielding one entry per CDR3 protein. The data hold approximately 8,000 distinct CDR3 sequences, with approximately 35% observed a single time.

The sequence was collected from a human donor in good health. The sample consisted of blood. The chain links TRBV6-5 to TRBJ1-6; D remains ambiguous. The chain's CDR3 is CASRSSDFNSPLHF. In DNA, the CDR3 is TGTGCCAGCCGATCGTCGGACTTTAATTCACCCCTCCACTTT.